Presented here are 26 T cell receptor beta chains from one specimen sequenced in a study of CD8+ T cells in alopecia areata. Extraction of RNA preceded its reverse transcription into cDNA, which served as the sequencing template. Measured with immunoSEQ multiplex PCR; TCRdb has only the in-frame clones, and not every one. The sample yields around 97,000 clones, 55% seen once. The sample was CD4+ T cells sorted from blood. The receptor set was obtained from a human donor in good health.

The J gene is TRBJ2-5, the V gene TRBV7-2; 7 bases are shared with TRBD1. Germline trimming cut 5 bases from V and 5 bases from J; bases unmatched to any gene: 8. Germline CDR1 SGHTA, CDR2 FQGNSA. The CDR3 runs to 14 residues. The CDR3 is CASSRQGSGETQYF. The CDR3, as DNA: TGTGCCAGCAGCAGACAGGGTTCCGGGGAGACCCAGTACTTC.

This clone occurred a few times. V is TRBV7-2 and J is TRBJ2-5, with 10 nucleotides matching TRBD2. The trim removed 5 bases at V and 5 bases at J, leaving 5 bases unmatched. CDR1 SGHTA and CDR2 FQGNSA come from the germline V gene. The length of the CDR3 is 14 residues. The CDR3 region is CASSISGGAETQYF. The CDR3 coding sequence is TGTGCCAGCAGCATAAGCGGGGGGGCGGAGACCCAGTACTTC.

The chain is built from TRBV6-5 and TRBJ1-1; a weak D match, TRBD1 (5 bases). V lost 4 bases and J lost 1, with 13 bases in between. The CDR3 is made up of 15 amino acids. Germline-derived CDR1 and CDR2 are MNHEY and SVGAGI. CDR3 sequence reads: CASSSFGTGNTEAFF. CDR3 nucleotide sequence: TGTGCCAGCAGTTCCTTTGGGACGGGGAACACTGAAGCTTTCTTT.

The chain carries TRBV18 and TRBJ2-5; D gene uncertain. Germline CDR1 KGHSH, CDR2 LQKENI. V dropped 0 bases and J dropped 0 bases, with 8 bases sitting between them. The CDR3 has 15 residues. CDR3 amino acids: CASSPPAGNQETQYF. The CDR3 DNA follows: TGTGCCAGCTCACCACCGGCAGGAAACCAAGAGACCCAGTACTTC.

This chain uses TRBV6-6 with TRBJ1-5; D may be TRBD1 (5 bases). The germline CDR1 and CDR2 sequences are MNHNY and SVGAGI (reference sequence). The CDR3 loop spans 13 amino acids. V lost 6 bases, J lost 9 bases, and 15 bases lay in between. The DNA for the CDR3 is TGTGCCAGCAGCCCTGGGACCTCAAGGCCCCAGCATTTT. It codes for CASSPGTSRPQHF.

CDR3: CASSGLQDEQYF. CDR3 DNA sequence: TGTGCCAGCAGCGGTTTACAAGACGAGCAGTACTTC. The genes are TRBV7-2 and TRBJ2-7; D remains ambiguous. The CDR3 extends over 12 amino acids. From germline, CDR1 is SGHTA and CDR2 FQGNSA. V was cut by 5 bases and J by 5 bases, with 10 bases left in between.

V gene TRBV10-3 combines with J gene TRBJ2-7, with 9 bases that match TRBD2. Germline values: CDR1 ENHRY, CDR2 SYGVKD. J lost 0 bases, V lost 5 bases, and 2 bases had no gene match. The CDR3 extends over 14 amino acids. CDR3 in DNA: TGTGCCATCAGTAGCGGGGGGAGCTCCTACGAGCAGTACTTC. Amino acids: CAISSGGSSYEQYF.

The chain links TRBV5-1 to TRBJ2-5, with TRBD2 matching over 10 bases. The CDR3 is made up of 15 amino acids. Trimming cost V 0 bases and J 5 bases; bases outside gene matches: 4. Germline values: CDR1 SGHRS, CDR2 YFSETQ. The CDR3 sequence: CASSLGTSGIETQYF. DNA of the CDR3: TGCGCCAGCAGCTTGGGAACTAGCGGGATCGAGACCCAGTACTTC.

This clone came up a few times. The chain carries TRBV7-2 and TRBJ1-3; no clear D. The CDR3 is 13 amino acids. CDR1 SGHTA and CDR2 FQGNSA come from the germline V gene. The V end was cut by 3 bases, the J end by 8 bases, with 11 bases between. DNA for the CDR3: TGTGCCAGCAGCTTGATAGAGACGCACACCATATATTTT. Translating gives CASSLIETHTIYF.

This clone was seen once. This chain connects TRBV7-9 to TRBJ2-7; TRBD1 might be the D (5 bases). The CDR3 sequence is 13 residues long. Trimming took 5 bases from V and 5 from J, leaving 13 bases between them. Germline assignment: CDR1 SEHNR and CDR2 FQNEAQ (reference sequence). The CDR3: CASSLTQGNEQYF. Here the CDR3 DNA reads TGTGCCAGCAGCCTAACCCAGGGTAACGAGCAGTACTTC.

The genes are TRBV2 and TRBJ1-1; tentative D call: TRBD1 (5 bases). V was pared by 7 bases and J by 0 bases, with 12 bases between. The germline gives CDR1 SNHLY, CDR2 FYNNEI. The CDR3 extends over 14 amino acids. For the CDR3, the DNA is TGTGCCAGCACAGGGACTACTATGAACACTGAAGCTTTCTTT. Protein sequence: CASTGTTMNTEAFF.

This clone was counted between two and nine times. The J gene is TRBJ1-1, the V gene TRBV7-8; TRBD1 matches 9 bases. The CDR3 loop spans 15 amino acids. Trimming removed 4 bases from V and 1 base from J; junction bases left unmatched: 4. Germline V gives CDR1 SGHVS, CDR2 FQNEAQ. CDR3 residues: CASSWGQGRNTEAFF. In DNA form, the CDR3 reads TGTGCCAGCAGCTGGGGACAGGGAAGGAACACTGAAGCTTTCTTT.

This chain connects TRBV4-1 to TRBJ1-5; tentative D call: TRBD1 (6 bases). From germline, CDR1 is MGHRA and CDR2 YSYEKL. V lost 1 base, J lost 4 bases, and 14 bases lay in between. CDR3 size: 16 residues. CDR3 in amino acids: CASSQAQTGMNQPQHF. The CDR3 bases are TGCGCCAGCAGCCAAGCGCAAACAGGGATGAATCAGCCCCAGCATTTT.

The chain recombines TRBV7-2 with TRBJ2-2; 9 nucleotides line up with TRBD1. The V gene's germline CDR1 is SGHTA and CDR2 FQGNSA. The CDR3 sequence is 15 residues long. V lost 2 bases, J lost 3 bases, and 1 base stayed unmatched. CDR3 nucleotide sequence: TGTGCCAGCAGCTTACGACAGGGGGACACCGGGGAGCTGTTTTTT. Its protein is CASSLRQGDTGELFF.

J is TRBJ2-3 and V is TRBV7-9; 8 positions agree with TRBD1. From germline, CDR1 is SEHNR and CDR2 FQNEAQ (reference sequence). With 2 bases clipped from V and 5 bases from J, the junction kept 3 bases outside the gene matches. The CDR3 covers 14 residues. In DNA, the CDR3 is TGTGCCAGCAGCTTACAGGGGGCAGGAGATACGCAGTATTTT. Translation gives CASSLQGAGDTQYF.

This chain connects TRBV7-2 to TRBJ2-5; D is unresolved. The CDR3 runs to 13 residues. V lost 0 bases and J lost 3, with 5 bases in between. Per germline, CDR1 SGHTA and CDR2 FQGNSA. CDR3 sequence: CASSLAHKETQYF. As DNA, the CDR3 is TGTGCCAGCAGCTTAGCGCACAAAGAGACCCAGTACTTC.

The chain uses TRBV30 and TRBJ2-3; D perhaps matches TRBD1 (5 bases). V lost 4 bases to trimming and J lost 2 bases, with 10 bases between them. From germline, CDR1 is GTSNPN and CDR2 SVGIG (reference sequence). There are 13 residues in the CDR3. The CDR3 sequence: CAWTGHHTDTQYF. DNA for the CDR3: TGTGCCTGGACAGGGCACCACACAGATACGCAGTATTTT.

The CDR3 nucleotides read TGTGCCAGCAGTGGGGACAGCTCCGAGCAGTACTTC. It yields the protein CASSGDSSEQYF. The chain employs TRBV2 and TRBJ2-7; 7 nucleotides align to TRBD1. The germline CDR1 and CDR2 sequences are SNHLY and FYNNEI. J lost 6 bases, V lost 4 bases, and 3 bases had no gene match. This CDR3 spans 12 amino acids.

DNA of the CDR3: TGCAGCGCATTAGTGGCCGGCCCTAACTATGGCTACACCTTC. Translated: CSALVAGPNYGYTF. The rearrangement uses TRBV29-1 and TRBJ1-2; D gene unclear. The V end was cut by 7 bases, the J end by 0 bases, with 15 bases between. The CDR3 covers 14 residues. Germline V CDR1 and CDR2: SQVTM, ANQGSEA.

The gene calls are TRBV30 and TRBJ1-3, with D unresolved. This CDR3 is built from 12 residues. V lost 8 bases and J 0 bases, leaving 8 bases between the germline ends. Germline V gene sequence: CDR1 GTSNPN, CDR2 SVGIG (reference sequence). The CDR3 DNA reads TGTGCCGGAGACTACTCTGGAAACACCATATATTTT. This sequence encodes CAGDYSGNTIYF.

This chain joins TRBV27 and TRBJ1-5; TRBD1 agrees at 9 bases. The CDR3 length is 18 residues. The V gene's germline CDR1 is MNHEY and CDR2 SMNVEV (reference sequence). J gave up 5 bases and V 5 bases, and 16 bases lay outside the gene matches. CDR3 in DNA: TGTGCCAGCAGTACCCGCCGGGACAGGGATTCGGTTGATCAGCCCCAGCATTTT. Protein sequence: CASSTRRDRDSVDQPQHF.

DNA for the CDR3: TGCAGCGTTGTTGGGGTTGACACTGAAGCTTTCTTT. This translates into CSVVGVDTEAFF. J is TRBJ1-1 and V is TRBV29-1; no clear D gene. The germline gives CDR1 SQVTM, CDR2 ANQGSEA. V was trimmed by 4 bases and J by 3 bases, leaving 9 bases between them. The CDR3 contains 12 residues.

This clone has a single count. The J gene is TRBJ1-5, the V gene TRBV25-1; the match to TRBD1 covers 8 bases. Trimming cost V 5 bases and J 6 bases; bases outside gene matches: 0. The V gene's germline CDR1 is MGHDK and CDR2 SYGVNS. CDR3 size: 12 residues. The CDR3 region is CASSTGGQPQHF. The CDR3 region has the DNA TGTGCCAGCAGTACAGGGGGTCAGCCCCAGCATTTT.

The V call is TRBV30, the J call TRBJ1-5, with D hard to call. CDR1 GTSNPN and CDR2 SVGIG come from the germline V gene (reference sequence). V was trimmed by 5 bases and J by 3 bases, leaving 8 bases between them. This CDR3 contains 12 residues. CDR3: CAWGRYNQPQHF. Written as DNA, the CDR3 is TGTGCCTGGGGACGGTACAATCAGCCCCAGCATTTT.

This clone was picked up a small number of times. The chain uses TRBV5-6 and TRBJ2-2; unclear D gene. The CDR3 length is 16 residues. Germline loops: CDR1 SGHDT, CDR2 YYEEEE. Trimming cost V 2 bases and J 0 bases, with 11 bases left between them. The CDR3 loop is CASSLRRGPNTGELFF. DNA for the CDR3: TGTGCCAGCAGCTTAAGGCGTGGCCCGAACACCGGGGAGCTGTTTTTT. Full variable domain (remainder filled in from reference TRBV5-6 and TRBJ2-2): DAGVTQSPTHLIKTRGQQVTLRCSPKSGHDTVSWYQQALGQGPQFIFQYYEEEERQRGNFPDRFSGHQFPNYSSELNVNALLLGDSALYLCASSLRRGPNTGELFFGEGSRLTVL.

This sequence joins TRBV29-1 and TRBJ1-4; D possibly corresponds to TRBD1 (5 bases). Deletions cut 4 bases from V and 4 bases from J, with 13 bases between. The V gene's germline CDR1 is SQVTM and CDR2 ANQGSEA. The CDR3 spans 14 residues. The CDR3 spells CSVVGGADNEKLFF. CDR3 sequence (DNA): TGCAGCGTTGTTGGAGGGGCGGATAATGAAAAACTGTTTTTT.